This T cell receptor beta chain is drawn from a study of identical twins. Broader study findings: Instead of following the same donors, the conclusions were based on cross-sectional statistical analysis. Excess sharing between twins was weaker in beta out-of-frame sequences. For out-of-frame alpha sequences shared by twins, low generation probability was in excess.

Carrying unique molecular identifiers, the cDNA also gained a universal primer site through template switching. TCRdb re-called the 5' RACE reads through MiXCR, storing one row per CDR3 protein. The table shows some 210,000 distinct CDR3 sequences, with about a sixth occurring only once. V lost 4 bases to trimming and J lost 3 bases, with 10 bases between them. CDR3 length equals 13 residues. Germline assignment: CDR1 SGHRS and CDR2 YFSETQ. This clonotype came up many times. The antigen is not known. This sample also appeared in a second study, on T cells expressing NK-cell markers.

The TCR comes from a woman under 30 in good health. This sequence joins TRBV5-1 and TRBJ2-5; D is ambiguous. Specimen: CD8+ T cells sorted from blood. The CDR3 here is CASSPDEEETQYF. As DNA, the CDR3 is TGCGCCAGCAGCCCTGACGAAGAAGAGACCCAGTACTTC.